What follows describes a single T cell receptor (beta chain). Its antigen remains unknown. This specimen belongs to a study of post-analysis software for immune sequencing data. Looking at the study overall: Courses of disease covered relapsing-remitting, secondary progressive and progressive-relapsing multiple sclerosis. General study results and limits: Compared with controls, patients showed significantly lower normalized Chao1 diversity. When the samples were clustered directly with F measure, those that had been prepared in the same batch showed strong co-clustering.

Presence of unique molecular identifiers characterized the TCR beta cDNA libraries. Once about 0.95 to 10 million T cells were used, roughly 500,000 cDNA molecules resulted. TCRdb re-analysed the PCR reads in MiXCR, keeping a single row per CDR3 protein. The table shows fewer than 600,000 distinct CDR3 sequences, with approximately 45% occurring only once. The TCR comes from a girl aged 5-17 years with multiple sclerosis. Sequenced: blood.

This CDR3 reads CASSGDRGPYNEQFF. The CDR3 DNA follows: TGTGCCAGCAGTGGCGACAGGGGGCCCTACAATGAGCAGTTCTTC. This chain uses TRBV6-4 with TRBJ2-1; TRBD1 aligns across 10 bases. This CDR3 contains 15 residues. Looked up from germline, CDR1 is MRHNA and CDR2 is SNTAGT. The J segment lost 2 bases and the V segment lost 4 bases, leaving 2 bases of the junction unmatched.